These 9 T cell receptor beta chains were all obtained from the same sample, sequenced in a study of shared clonotypes between healthy human individuals. Profiled with immunoSEQ multiplex PCR; TCRdb holds only in-frame clones, not every one. The table lists 2,100,000 or so clones, under 97% of them singletons. Specimen: naive CD4+ T cells sorted from blood. The subset here: CD45RA+ positively selected. These TCRs come from a man aged 18 to 30 in good health.

This chain uses TRBV5-6 with TRBJ1-6; TRBD1 might be the D (5 bases). The length of the CDR3 is 16 residues. Per the germline V gene, CDR1 is SGHDT and CDR2 is YYEEEE. V lost 0 bases to trimming and J lost 9 bases, with 16 bases between them. CDR3 nucleotides: TGTGCCAGCAGCTTGGCTGATTCGCAGGGAGCTTCACCCCTCCACTTT. This sequence encodes CASSLADSQGASPLHF.

For this clone: This CDR3 is also generated by other DNA sequences in the sample. The genes are TRBV30 and TRBJ1-6, with 7 bases identical to TRBD1. Germline-derived CDR1 and CDR2 are GTSNPN and SVGIG (reference sequence). This CDR3 is built from 12 residues. The V gene end was trimmed by 5 bases and the J gene end by 5 bases; junction bases not matched to a gene: 0. The CDR3 DNA sequence: TGTGCCTGGGACAGGGATAATTCACCCCTCCACTTT. It encodes CAWDRDNSPLHF.

The V and J genes are TRBV18 and TRBJ2-5; 11 bases are a match to TRBD1. CDR1 KGHSH and CDR2 LQKENI come from the germline V gene. The CDR3 has 20 residues. V shed 3 bases, J shed 1 base, and the junction held 16 bases outside the gene matches. The CDR3: CASSPAGGQGAKPSQETQYF. CDR3 DNA: TGTGCCAGCTCACCTGCCGGAGGACAGGGGGCGAAGCCCTCCCAAGAGACCCAGTACTTC.

This rearrangement joins TRBV19 to TRBJ1-5; TRBD1 is a possible D gene (6 bases). Trimming removed 3 bases from V and 3 bases from J, with 12 bases in between. CDR1 is LNHDA and CDR2 is SQIVND in the germline V gene (reference sequence). This CDR3 is 15 amino acids long. The CDR3 is CASSIATGDNQPQHF. DNA of the CDR3: TGTGCCAGTAGTATTGCGACAGGAGACAATCAGCCCCAGCATTTT.

The genes are TRBV18 and TRBJ1-3; TRBD1 aligns across 9 bases. This CDR3 is built from 15 residues. J lost 7 bases, V lost 2 bases, and 6 bases had no gene match. The germline V gene encodes CDR1 KGHSH and CDR2 LQKENI. Here the CDR3 reads CASSPRTGASNTIYF. The CDR3 DNA is TGTGCCAGCTCACCAAGGACAGGGGCTTCGAACACCATATATTTT.

The chain recombines TRBV25-1 with TRBJ2-2; weak D call: TRBD1 (6 bases). V lost 0 bases and J lost 5, with 13 bases in between. The CDR3 consists of 16 residues. The germline CDR1 and CDR2 sequences are MGHDK and SYGVNS. Here the CDR3 DNA reads TGTGCCAGCAGTGAATATGGCGACAGGTTAACCGGGGAGCTGTTTTTT. Encoded protein: CASSEYGDRLTGELFF.

This rearrangement joins TRBV6-1 to TRBJ2-7, with 7 bases lining up with TRBD1. Germline assignment: CDR1 MNHNS and CDR2 SASEGT. This CDR3 region has 15 residues. V lost 1 base to trimming and J lost 6 bases; unmatched junction nucleotides: 9. DNA for the CDR3: TGTGCCAGCAGTGAAGAAGGGACAGTCCCCTCCGAGCAGTACTTC. This encodes CASSEEGTVPSEQYF.

The chain is built from TRBV30 and TRBJ2-7; 13 positions agree with TRBD2. Trimming took 5 bases from V and 4 from J; bases not matched to a gene: 5. The CDR3 runs to 14 residues. The germline gives CDR1 GTSNPN, CDR2 SVGIG (reference sequence). The CDR3 here is CAWDPGLAGYEQYF. DNA for the CDR3: TGTGCCTGGGACCCGGGACTAGCGGGATACGAGCAGTACTTC. Full variable domain (outside the CDR3, taken from reference TRBV30 and TRBJ2-7): SQTIHQWPATLVQPVGSPLSLECTVEGTSNPNLYWYRQAAGRGLQLLFYSVGIGQISSEVPQNLSASRPQDRQFILSSKKLLLSDSGFYLCAWDPGLAGYEQYFGPGTRLTVT.

J is TRBJ2-3 and V is TRBV7-2; perhaps D is TRBD1 or TRBD2 (5 bases each). V gave up 2 bases and J gave up 0 bases, with 15 bases separating them. This CDR3 contains 17 residues. Germline assignment: CDR1 SGHTA and CDR2 FQGNSA. This CDR3 reads CASSLRGGSASTDTQYF. The CDR3 coding sequence is TGTGCCAGCAGCTTACGGGGCGGAAGCGCAAGCACAGATACGCAGTATTTT.